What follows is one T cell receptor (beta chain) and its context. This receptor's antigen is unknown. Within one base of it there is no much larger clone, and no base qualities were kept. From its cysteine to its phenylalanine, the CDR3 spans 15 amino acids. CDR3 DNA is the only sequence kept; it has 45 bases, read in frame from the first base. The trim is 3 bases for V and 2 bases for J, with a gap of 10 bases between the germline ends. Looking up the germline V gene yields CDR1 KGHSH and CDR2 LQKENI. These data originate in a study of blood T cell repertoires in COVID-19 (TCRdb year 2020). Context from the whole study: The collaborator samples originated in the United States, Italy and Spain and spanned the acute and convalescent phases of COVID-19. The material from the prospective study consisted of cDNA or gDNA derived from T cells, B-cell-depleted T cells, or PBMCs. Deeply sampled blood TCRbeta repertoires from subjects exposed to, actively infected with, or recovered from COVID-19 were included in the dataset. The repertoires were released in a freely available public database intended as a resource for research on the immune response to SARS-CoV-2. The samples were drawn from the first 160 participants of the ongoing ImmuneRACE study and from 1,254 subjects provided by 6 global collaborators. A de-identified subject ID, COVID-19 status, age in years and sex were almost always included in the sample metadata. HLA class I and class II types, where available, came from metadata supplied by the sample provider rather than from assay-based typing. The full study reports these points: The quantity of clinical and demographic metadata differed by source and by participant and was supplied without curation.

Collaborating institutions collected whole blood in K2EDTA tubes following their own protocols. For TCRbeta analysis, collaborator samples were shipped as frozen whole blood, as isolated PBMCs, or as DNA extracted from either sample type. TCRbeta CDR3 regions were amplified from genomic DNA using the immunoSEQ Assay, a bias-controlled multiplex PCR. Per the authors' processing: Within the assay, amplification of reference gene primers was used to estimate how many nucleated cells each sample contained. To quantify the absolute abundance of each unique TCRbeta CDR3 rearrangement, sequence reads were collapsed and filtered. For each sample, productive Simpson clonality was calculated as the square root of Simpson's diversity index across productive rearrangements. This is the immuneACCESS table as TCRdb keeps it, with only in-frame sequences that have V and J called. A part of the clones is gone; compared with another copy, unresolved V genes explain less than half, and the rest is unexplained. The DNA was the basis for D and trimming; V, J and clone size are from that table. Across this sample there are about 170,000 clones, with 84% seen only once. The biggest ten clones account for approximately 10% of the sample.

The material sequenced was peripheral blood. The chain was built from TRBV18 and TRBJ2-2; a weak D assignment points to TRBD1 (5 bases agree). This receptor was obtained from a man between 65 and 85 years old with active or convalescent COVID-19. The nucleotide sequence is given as TGTGCCAGCTCACCTCAGGGTAGAAACACCGGGGAGCTGTTTTTT. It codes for CASSPQGRNTGELFF.